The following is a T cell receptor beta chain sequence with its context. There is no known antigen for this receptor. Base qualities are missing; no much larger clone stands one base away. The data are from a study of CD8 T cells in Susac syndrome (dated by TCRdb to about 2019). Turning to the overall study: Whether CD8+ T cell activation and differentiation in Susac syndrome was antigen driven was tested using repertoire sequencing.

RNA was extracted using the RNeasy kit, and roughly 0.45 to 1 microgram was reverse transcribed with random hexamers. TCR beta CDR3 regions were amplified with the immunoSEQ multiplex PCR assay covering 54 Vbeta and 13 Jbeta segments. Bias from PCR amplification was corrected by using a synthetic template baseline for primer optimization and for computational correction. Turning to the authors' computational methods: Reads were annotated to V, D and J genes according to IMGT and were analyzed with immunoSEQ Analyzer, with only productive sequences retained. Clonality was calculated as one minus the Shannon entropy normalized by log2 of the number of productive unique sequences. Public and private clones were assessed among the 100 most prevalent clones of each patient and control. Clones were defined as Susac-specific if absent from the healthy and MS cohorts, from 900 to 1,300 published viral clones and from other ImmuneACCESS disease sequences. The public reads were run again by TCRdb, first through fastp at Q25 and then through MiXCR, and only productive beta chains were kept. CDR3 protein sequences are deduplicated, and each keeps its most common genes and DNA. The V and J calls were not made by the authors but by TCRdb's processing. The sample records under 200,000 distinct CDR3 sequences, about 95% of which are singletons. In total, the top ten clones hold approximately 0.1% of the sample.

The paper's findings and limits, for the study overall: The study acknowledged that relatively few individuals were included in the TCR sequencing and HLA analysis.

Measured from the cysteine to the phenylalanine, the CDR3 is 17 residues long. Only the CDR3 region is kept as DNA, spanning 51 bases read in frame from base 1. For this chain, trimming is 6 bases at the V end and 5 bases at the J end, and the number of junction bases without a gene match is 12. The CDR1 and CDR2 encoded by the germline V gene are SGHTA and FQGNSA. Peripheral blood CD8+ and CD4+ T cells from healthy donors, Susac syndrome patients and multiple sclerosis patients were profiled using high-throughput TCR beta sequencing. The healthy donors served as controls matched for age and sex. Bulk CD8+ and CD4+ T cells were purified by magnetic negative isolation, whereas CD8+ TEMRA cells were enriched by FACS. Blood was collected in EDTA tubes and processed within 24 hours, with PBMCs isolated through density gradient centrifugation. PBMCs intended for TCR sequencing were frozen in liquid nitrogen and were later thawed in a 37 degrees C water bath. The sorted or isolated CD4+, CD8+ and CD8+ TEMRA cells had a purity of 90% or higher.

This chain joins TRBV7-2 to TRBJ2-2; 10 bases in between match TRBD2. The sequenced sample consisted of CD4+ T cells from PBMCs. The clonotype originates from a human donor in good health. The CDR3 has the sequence CASSSGLALGRTGELFF. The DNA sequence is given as TGTGCCAGCAGTTCGGGACTAGCGCTGGGAAGGACCGGGGAGCTGTTTTTT.